These 25 T cell receptor beta chains were all obtained from the same sample, sequenced in a study of spatial heterogeneity in lung cancer. TCRdb used MiXCR to reprocess the 5' RACE reads, holding one entry per CDR3 protein. The sample has some 45,000 distinct CDR3 sequences; 12% are singletons. Sample time point: sample taken at primary tumor resection. Sequencing of whole RNA from tumor, nontumor lung or frozen PBMC involved no sorting. The sample here was PBMCs, taken at surgery. The receptor set was obtained from a female donor with early-stage non-small cell lung cancer.

This clonotype was seen ten or more times. This chain links TRBV27 with TRBJ1-1; no definite D call. Germline values: CDR1 MNHEY, CDR2 SMNVEV (reference sequence). The V gene lost 2 bases and the J gene lost 0 bases, with 13 bases spanning the gap. The CDR3 is 16 amino acids. The CDR3 loop is CASSLVQTRLNTEAFF. For the CDR3, the DNA is TGTGCCAGCAGTTTAGTACAGACCAGACTGAACACTGAAGCTTTCTTT.

This clonotype was seen repeatedly, ten times or more. The V call is TRBV3-1, the J call TRBJ1-5; D unclear. Trimming stripped 0 bases from V and 4 bases from J, with 1 base between. Germline V CDR1 and CDR2: LGHDT, YNNKEL (reference sequence). This CDR3 comprises 12 residues. The CDR3: CASSQENQPQHF. CDR3 sequence (DNA): TGTGCCAGCAGCCAAGAGAATCAGCCCCAGCATTTT.

The chain combines TRBV7-2 with TRBJ1-2; 9 nucleotides match TRBD1. V lost 7 bases to trimming and J lost 1 base; unmatched junction nucleotides: 7. In germline, CDR1 is SGHTA, CDR2 FQGNSA. The length of the CDR3 is 15 residues. The CDR3 bases are TGTGCCAGCACCCCAACAGGGGGCCTTAACTATGGCTACACCTTC. This gives the protein CASTPTGGLNYGYTF.

The V and J genes are TRBV28 and TRBJ2-5, with D possibly matching TRBD1 (6 bases). Germline values: CDR1 MDHEN, CDR2 SYDVKM. V dropped 4 bases and J dropped 6 bases, with 12 bases sitting between them. There are 13 residues in the CDR3. CDR3 sequence: CASSWNREKTQYF. Here the CDR3 DNA reads TGTGCCAGCAGTTGGAACAGGGAAAAGACCCAGTACTTC.

V is TRBV25-1 and J is TRBJ2-3, with TRBD2 identical over 9 bases. The V segment lost 6 bases and the J segment 1 base; nucleotides outside the gene matches: 2. Per germline, CDR1 MGHDK and CDR2 SYGVNS. This CDR3 region has 14 residues. The chain's CDR3 is CASSASGGTDTQYF. CDR3 sequence (DNA): TGTGCCAGCAGCGCTAGCGGGGGCACAGATACGCAGTATTTT.

CDR3 amino acids: CASSADRGRTNEKLFF. The CDR3 DNA sequence: TGTGCCAGCAGCGCGGACAGGGGAAGGACTAATGAAAAACTGTTTTTT. The chain couples TRBV7-2 to TRBJ1-4; TRBD1 matches 9 bases. Germline CDR1 is SGHTA and CDR2 is FQGNSA. The CDR3 is 16 residues long. The junction had 6 bases not matched to a gene; V was cut back by 5 bases and J by 2 bases.

V gene TRBV5-4 combines with J gene TRBJ2-2; D is possibly TRBD1 or TRBD2 (5 bases each). The CDR3 is 15 residues long. Looked up from germline, CDR1 is SGHNT and CDR2 is YYREEE (reference sequence). Trimming left V 0 bases short and J 3 bases short, with 9 bases between. CDR3 loop: CASSLGGTYTGELFF. In DNA, the CDR3 is TGTGCCAGCAGCTTGGGAGGGACCTACACCGGGGAGCTGTTTTTT.

J is TRBJ1-2 and V is TRBV28; perhaps TRBD1 as D (6 bases). The V gene's germline CDR1 is MDHEN and CDR2 SYDVKM. The CDR3 is 14 residues long. V lost 2 bases and J 5 bases, leaving 12 bases between the germline ends. CDR3 loop: CASSLSRGGYGYTF. CDR3 coding DNA: TGTGCCAGCAGTTTAAGCAGGGGAGGATATGGCTACACCTTC.

This clonotype was found many times. The V call is TRBV7-8, the J call TRBJ1-5; D is ambiguous. The germline CDR1 and CDR2 sequences are SGHVS and FQNEAQ. Trimming removed 1 base at V and 0 bases at J, with 7 bases between. The CDR3 extends over 15 amino acids. CDR3 nucleotides: TGTGCCAGCAGCTTAGGCGGTGATAGCAATCAGCCCCAGCATTTT. Protein product: CASSLGGDSNQPQHF.

This clonotype was recorded many times. One junction end disagrees with the germline gene, perhaps due to a read error. The rearrangement joins TRBV7-9 to TRBJ2-5; 9 bases line up with TRBD2. Looked up from germline, CDR1 is SEHNR and CDR2 is FQNEAQ (reference sequence). This CDR3 contains 14 residues. The CDR3 sequence is CASSLAGSQETQYF. The CDR3 nucleotides are TGTGCCAGCAGCCTAGCGGGAAGCCAAGAGACCCAGTACTTC.

The chain couples TRBV12-3 or TRBV12-4 to TRBJ2-3, with D maybe TRBD2 (7 bases). This CDR3 has 14 amino acids. The V gene lost 3 bases and the J gene lost 11 bases, with 18 bases spanning the gap. The CDR3 DNA sequence: TGTGCCAGCAGTTTTAAGGGGGGGCTGAGGGAGCAGTATTTT. It translates to CASSFKGGLREQYF.

A single count supports this clonotype. The chain links TRBV7-2 to TRBJ1-2; D unresolved. Trimming took off 8 bases at V and 7 bases at J, with 14 bases between the two ends. The CDR3 sequence is 12 residues long. CDR1 is SGHTA, CDR2 FQGNSA, per germline. CDR3 amino acids: CASRPGEGGYTF. CDR3 DNA sequence: TGTGCCAGCCGCCCCGGAGAGGGTGGCTACACCTTC.

The rearrangement joins TRBV18 to TRBJ1-4, with D hard to call. CDR1 and CDR2 (germline): KGHSH, LQKENI. The CDR3 consists of 16 residues. With 3 bases removed from V and 0 bases from J, the gap between germline ends came to 11 bases. The CDR3 DNA is TGTGCCAGCTCACCGACGGAGCCGACAACTAATGAAAAACTGTTTTTT. Amino acids: CASSPTEPTTNEKLFF.

As regards this clonotype: Germline and junction disagree at one end, which may indicate a read error. V and J are TRBV20-1 and TRBJ1-2; 7 bases agree with TRBD1. Germline loops: CDR1 DFQATT, CDR2 SNEGSKA (reference sequence). The CDR3 is 14 amino acids. CDR3 sequence: CSARGRDRDYGDTF. DNA for the CDR3: TGCAGTGCGCGAGGCCGGGACAGAGACTATGGCGACACCTTC.

This clonotype has at least ten counts. The chain uses TRBV12-3 or TRBV12-4 and TRBJ2-1, with 8 bases identical to TRBD2. V shed 5 bases, J shed 0 bases, and the junction held 15 bases outside the gene matches. This CDR3 has 19 amino acids. The chain's CDR3 is CASSPLGLSGVNSYNEQFF. The CDR3 coding sequence is TGTGCCAGCAGTCCCTTGGGGCTTAGCGGGGTGAACTCCTACAATGAGCAGTTCTTC.

This clonotype was seen more than once but under ten times. V gene TRBV29-1 combines with J gene TRBJ1-2; D perhaps matches TRBD1 (6 bases). Per the germline V gene, CDR1 is SQVTM and CDR2 is ANQGSEA. The V and J ends lost 5 bases and 4 bases respectively, with 17 bases between them. There are 14 residues in the CDR3. The chain's CDR3 is CSVTGARGGYGYTF. The CDR3 region has the DNA TGCAGCGTTACCGGGGCAAGGGGGGGCTATGGCTACACCTTC. The entire variable domain, with the rest obtained from reference TRBV29-1 and TRBJ1-2, is as follows: SAVISQKPSRDICQRGTSLTIQCQVDSQVTMMFWYRQQPGQSLTLIATANQGSEATYESGFVIDKFPISRPNLTFSTLTVSNMSPEDSSIYLCSVTGARGGYGYTFGSGTRLTVV.

The chain couples TRBV27 to TRBJ2-2, with D possibly being TRBD2 (5 bases). This CDR3 spans 12 amino acids. Germline CDR1 MNHEY, CDR2 SMNVEV (reference sequence). V dropped 4 bases and J dropped 6 bases, with 6 bases sitting between them. Here the CDR3 reads CASSWGAGELFF. DNA for the CDR3: TGTGCCAGCAGTTGGGGAGCCGGGGAGCTGTTTTTT.

This clonotype was counted between two and nine times. The chain has TRBV27 and TRBJ2-7; 9 nucleotides agree with TRBD1. Germline V CDR1 and CDR2: MNHEY, SMNVEV (reference sequence). V trimming: 2 bases; J trimming: 0 bases; junction bases outside the gene matches: 2. The CDR3 has 15 amino acids. CDR3 sequence: CASSLGTGSSYEQYF. The CDR3 bases are TGTGCCAGCAGTTTAGGGACAGGGTCCTCCTACGAGCAGTACTTC.

The rearrangement joins TRBV4-1 to TRBJ1-1, with TRBD1 as a possible D gene (5 bases). Germline values: CDR1 MGHRA, CDR2 YSYEKL. V was pared by 7 bases and J by 2 bases, with 20 bases between. CDR3 length: 16 residues. The CDR3 sequence is CASTRSGGRYNTEAFF. In DNA, the CDR3 is TGCGCCAGCACTAGGTCGGGGGGAAGGTACAACACTGAAGCTTTCTTT.

The sample holds a few counts of this clonotype. The chain uses TRBV3-1 and TRBJ2-5, with 9 bases matching TRBD2. The CDR3 sequence is 17 residues long. Germline V gene sequence: CDR1 LGHDT, CDR2 YNNKEL (reference sequence). Unmatched junction bases numbered 10, after V lost 1 base and J lost 4 bases. CDR3 loop: CASSQVGGGGARETQYF. The CDR3 DNA reads as TGTGCCAGCAGCCAAGTTGGGGGCGGGGGGGCCAGAGAGACCCAGTACTTC.

This clonotype was seen ten or more times. V usage is TRBV2 and J usage is TRBJ2-3; 12 positions agree with TRBD2. The V gene end was trimmed by 9 bases and the J gene end by 3 bases; junction bases not matched to a gene: 7. The length of the CDR3 is 15 residues. Per the germline V gene, CDR1 is SNHLY and CDR2 is FYNNEI. In DNA, the CDR3 is TGTGCCAGTGAGACTAGCGGGGGAGGGACAGATACGCAGTATTTT. It specifies CASETSGGGTDTQYF.

This clonotype was counted only a few times. J is TRBJ1-5 and V is TRBV6-2 or TRBV6-3; TRBD1 agrees at 9 bases. CDR1 and CDR2 (germline): MNHEY, SVGEGT. This CDR3 is 17 amino acids long. J lost 3 bases, V lost 5 bases, and 11 bases had no gene match. The CDR3 loop is CASSQGQGISTNQPQHF. The DNA of the CDR3 is TGTGCCAGCAGTCAGGGACAGGGAATAAGCACCAATCAGCCCCAGCATTTT.

The rearrangement links TRBV10-3 to TRBJ1-1; TRBD1 is a possible D gene (6 bases). Germline CDR1 reads ENHRY; CDR2 reads SYGVKD. The ends were cut back, 0 bases at V and 0 bases at J, with 17 bases in the middle. The CDR3 sequence is 18 residues long. The CDR3 loop is CAISESPRDKLLNTEAFF. In nucleotides, the CDR3 is TGTGCCATCAGTGAGTCGCCTCGGGACAAGCTTTTGAACACTGAAGCTTTCTTT.

This clonotype was found a few times. The chain recombines TRBV25-1 with TRBJ2-5; 9 positions match TRBD2. The CDR3 is 17 residues long. Germline CDR1 MGHDK, CDR2 SYGVNS. V lost 1 base to trimming and J lost 2 bases; unmatched junction nucleotides: 8. CDR3 region: CASSEFPLAGKQETQYF. The CDR3 region has the DNA TGTGCCAGCAGTGAATTTCCCCTAGCGGGGAAGCAAGAGACCCAGTACTTC.

In this sample, this clonotype turned up many times. The chain recombines TRBV7-2 with TRBJ2-7, with a possible D match to TRBD2 (7 bases). The V gene lost 5 bases and the J gene lost 6 bases, with 14 bases spanning the gap. The CDR3 runs 13 residues. The germline gives CDR1 SGHTA, CDR2 FQGNSA. Written as DNA, the CDR3 is TGTGCCAGCAGCGTAGTCGGGGGGCGCGAGCAGTACTTC. This translates into CASSVVGGREQYF.